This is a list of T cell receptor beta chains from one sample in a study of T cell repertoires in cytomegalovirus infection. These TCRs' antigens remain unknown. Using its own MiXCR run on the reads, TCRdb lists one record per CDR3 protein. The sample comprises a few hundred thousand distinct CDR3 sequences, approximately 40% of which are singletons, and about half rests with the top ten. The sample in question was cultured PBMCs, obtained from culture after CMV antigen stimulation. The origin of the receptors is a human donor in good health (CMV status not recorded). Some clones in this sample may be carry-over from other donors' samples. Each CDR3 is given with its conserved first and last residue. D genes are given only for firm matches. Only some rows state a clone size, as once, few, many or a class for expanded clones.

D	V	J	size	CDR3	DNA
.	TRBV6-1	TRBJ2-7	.	CASSEGGRLYEQYF	TGTGCCAGCAGTGAAGGAGGGAGACTTTACGAGCAGTACTTC
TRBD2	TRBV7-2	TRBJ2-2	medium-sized	CASSLGSGRDHTGELFF	TGTGCCAGCAGCTTAGGGAGCGGGAGGGACCACACCGGGGAGCTGTTTTTT
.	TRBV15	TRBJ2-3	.	CATSRDRWGTDTQYF	TGTGCCACCAGCAGAGATAGGTGGGGAACAGATACGCAGTATTTT
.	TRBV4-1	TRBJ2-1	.	CASSLIGASEGEQFF	TGCGCCAGCAGCCTTATAGGCGCTAGCGAGGGTGAGCAGTTCTTC
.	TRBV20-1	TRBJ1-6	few	CSASSSYNSPLHF	TGCAGTGCGTCGAGCTCCTATAATTCACCCCTCCACTTT
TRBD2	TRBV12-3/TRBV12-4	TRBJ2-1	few	CASSLRRESLHEQFF	TGTGCCAGCAGTTTAAGGCGGGAGTCCCTCCATGAGCAGTTCTTC
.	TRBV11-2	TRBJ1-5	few	CASSLAVHQPQHF	TGTGCCAGCAGCTTGGCGGTACATCAGCCCCAGCATTTT
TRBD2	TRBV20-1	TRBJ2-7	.	CSVHSGGDSYEQYF	TGCAGTGTTCACAGCGGGGGGGATTCCTACGAGCAGTACTTC
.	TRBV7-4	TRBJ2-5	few	CASSSHGGETQYF	TGTGCCAGCAGTTCTCATGGGGGGGAGACCCAGTACTTC
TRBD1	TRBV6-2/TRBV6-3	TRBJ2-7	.	CASRTGEHEQYF	TGTGCCAGTAGAACAGGGGAGCACGAGCAGTACTTC
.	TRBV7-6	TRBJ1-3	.	CASSLNLTARKRVGLGNTIYF	TGTGCCAGCAGCTTAAATTTAACAGCGCGAAAACGGGTCGGACTCGGAAACACCATATATTTT
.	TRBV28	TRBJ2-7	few	CASSLLRGSSYEQYF	TGTGCCAGCAGTTTACTTCGGGGGAGTTCCTACGAGCAGTACTTC
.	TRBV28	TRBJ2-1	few	CASSTRGGGYNEQFF	TGTGCCAGCAGTACCCGCGGAGGTGGTTACAATGAGCAGTTCTTC
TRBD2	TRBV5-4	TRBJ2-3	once	CASSSPLAGGRMQYF	TGTGCCAGCAGCTCCCCTTTAGCGGGGGGGCGTATGCAGTATTTT
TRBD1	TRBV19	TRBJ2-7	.	CAAGPGQGYEQYF	TGTGCAGCGGGTCCCGGACAGGGATACGAGCAGTACTTC
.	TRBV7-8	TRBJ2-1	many	CASSLDPGDNEQFF	TGTGCCAGCAGCTTAGATCCCGGGGACAATGAGCAGTTCTTC
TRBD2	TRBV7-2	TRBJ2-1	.	CAGGDASGRDEQFF	TGTGCCGGGGGGGATGCTAGCGGGAGGGATGAGCAGTTCTTC
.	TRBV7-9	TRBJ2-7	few	CASSRRRDPPLEQYF	TGTGCCAGCAGCCGAAGGCGGGACCCGCCCCTAGAGCAGTACTTC
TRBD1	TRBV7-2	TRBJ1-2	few	CAAAGGTSNYGYTF	TGTGCCGCGGCAGGGGGGACGTCTAACTATGGCTACACCTTC
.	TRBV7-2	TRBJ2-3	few	CASSSGVHRVSGTQYF	TGTGCCAGCAGCTCTGGCGTTCACAGGGTCTCGGGTACGCAGTATTTT
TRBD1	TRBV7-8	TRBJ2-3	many	CASSWGQPSTDTQYF	TGTGCCAGCAGCTGGGGACAGCCTAGCACAGATACGCAGTATTTT
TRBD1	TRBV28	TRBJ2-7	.	CASWGPGQGGIYEQYF	TGTGCCAGTTGGGGGCCGGGACAGGGCGGAATCTACGAGCAGTACTTC
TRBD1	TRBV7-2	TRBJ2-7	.	CASRYTGTGYEQYF	TGTGCCAGCAGATATACCGGGACAGGGTATGAGCAGTACTTC
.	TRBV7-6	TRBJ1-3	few	CASSFSPGNTIYF	TGTGCCAGCAGCTTTTCCCCTGGAAACACCATATATTTT
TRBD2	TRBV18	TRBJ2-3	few	CASSPPSGRFDTQYF	TGTGCCAGCTCACCACCTAGCGGGAGATTTGATACGCAGTATTTT
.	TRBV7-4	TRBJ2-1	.	CASSVGRYNEQFF	TGTGCCAGCAGCGTGGGTCGATACAATGAGCAGTTCTTC
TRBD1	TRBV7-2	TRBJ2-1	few	CASSLSPGGNYNEQFF	TGTGCCAGCAGCTTATCCCCAGGGGGTAACTACAATGAGCAGTTCTTC
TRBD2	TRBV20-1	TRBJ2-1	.	CSARKRGNNEQFF	TGCAGTGCTAGAAAGCGGGGGAATAATGAGCAGTTCTTC
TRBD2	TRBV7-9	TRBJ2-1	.	CASSPGTSVNNEQFF	TGTGCCAGCAGCCCCGGGACTAGCGTCAACAATGAGCAGTTCTTC
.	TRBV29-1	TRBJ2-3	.	CSDRPRDTDTQYF	TGCAGCGACCGACCGCGAGACACAGATACGCAGTATTTT
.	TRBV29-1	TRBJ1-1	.	CSVERKLSGTEAFF	TGCAGCGTTGAGCGGAAGTTATCAGGGACTGAAGCTTTCTTT
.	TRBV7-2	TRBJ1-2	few	CASSFNPGPLYGYTF	TGTGCCAGCAGCTTTAACCCGGGGCCTCTCTATGGCTACACCTTC
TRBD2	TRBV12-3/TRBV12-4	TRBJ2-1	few	CASSPTSGRYLINEQFF	TGTGCCAGCAGCCCGACTAGCGGGAGGTACTTAATCAATGAGCAGTTCTTC
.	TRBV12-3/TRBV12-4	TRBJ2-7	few	CASSLVEFHEQYF	TGTGCCAGCAGTTTAGTGGAGTTCCACGAGCAGTACTTC
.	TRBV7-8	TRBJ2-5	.	CASSLGRDPVWETQYF	TGTGCCAGCAGCTTAGGCCGGGACCCCGTTTGGGAGACCCAGTACTTC
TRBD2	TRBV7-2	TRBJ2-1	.	CASSPGTSGAWGEQFF	TGTGCCAGCAGCCCCGGGACTAGCGGGGCCTGGGGTGAGCAGTTCTTC
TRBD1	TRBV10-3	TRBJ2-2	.	CAIKETYRGRSTGELFF	TGTGCCATCAAAGAAACCTACAGGGGACGGAGTACCGGGGAGCTGTTTTTT
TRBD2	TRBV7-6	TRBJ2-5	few	CASSGSGREETQYF	TGTGCCAGCAGCGGTAGCGGGAGGGAAGAGACCCAGTACTTC
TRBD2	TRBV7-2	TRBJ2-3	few	CASSYGLAGISDTQYF	TGTGCCAGCAGCTACGGACTAGCGGGTATATCAGATACGCAGTATTTT
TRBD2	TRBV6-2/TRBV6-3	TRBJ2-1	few	CASRTRLAGAVSSYNEQFF	TGTGCCAGTCGGACTAGACTAGCGGGAGCCGTGAGCTCCTACAATGAGCAGTTCTTC
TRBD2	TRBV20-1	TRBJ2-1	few	CSAREGLAGVGQFF	TGCAGTGCTAGAGAGGGACTAGCGGGAGTGGGCCAGTTCTTC
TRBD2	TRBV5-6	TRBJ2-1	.	CASSLGPSGGIYNEQFF	TGTGCCAGCAGCTTGGGCCCTAGCGGGGGAATATACAATGAGCAGTTCTTC
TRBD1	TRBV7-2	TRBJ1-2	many	CASSSGQAYNYGYTF	TGTGCCAGCAGCTCCGGACAGGCCTATAACTATGGCTACACCTTC
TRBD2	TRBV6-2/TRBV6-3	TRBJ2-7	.	CASSSPGLVYEQYF	TGTGCCAGCAGCTCCCCGGGACTAGTGTACGAGCAGTACTTC
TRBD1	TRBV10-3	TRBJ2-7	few	CAIRAGTGGKGSGSSEQYF	TGTGCCATCAGAGCCGGGACAGGGGGCAAGGGTAGCGGGAGCTCCGAGCAGTACTTC
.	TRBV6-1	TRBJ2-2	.	CASKHPTVNTGELFF	TGTGCCAGTAAACACCCGACAGTGAACACCGGGGAGCTGTTTTTT
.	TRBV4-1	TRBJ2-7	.	CASSQYQPPGVAYEQYF	TGCGCCAGCAGCCAATACCAACCCCCGGGCGTAGCCTACGAGCAGTACTTC
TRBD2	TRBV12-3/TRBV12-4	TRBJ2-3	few	CASSAGGGMDTQYF	TGTGCCAGCAGCGCTGGGGGGGGGATGGATACGCAGTATTTT
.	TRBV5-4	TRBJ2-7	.	CASSSGTTHYEQYF	TGTGCCAGCAGCTCTGGGACCACCCACTACGAGCAGTACTTC
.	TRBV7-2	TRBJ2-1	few	CASSLAGRARAYNEQFF	TGTGCCAGCAGCTTAGCGGGGCGGGCCCGAGCTTACAATGAGCAGTTCTTC
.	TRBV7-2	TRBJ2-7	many	CASSLIDSRYEQYF	TGTGCCAGCAGCTTAATAGATTCGCGTTACGAGCAGTACTTC
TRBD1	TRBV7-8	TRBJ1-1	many	CASSRTPTGLNTEAFF	TGTGCCAGCAGCCGAACCCCGACAGGGTTGAACACTGAAGCTTTCTTT
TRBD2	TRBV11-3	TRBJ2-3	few	CASSSEGLPSGPSTDTQYF	TGTGCCAGCAGCTCCGAGGGCTTGCCTAGCGGGCCTAGCACAGATACGCAGTATTTT
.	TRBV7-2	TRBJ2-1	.	CARSLGQNNEQFF	TGTGCCCGCAGCCTCGGACAAAACAATGAGCAGTTCTTC
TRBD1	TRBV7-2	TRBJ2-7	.	CASSLGDRGLEQYF	TGTGCCAGCAGCTTAGGCGACAGGGGGCTGGAGCAGTACTTC
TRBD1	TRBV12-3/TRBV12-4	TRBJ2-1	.	CASSFWDRAPEQFF	TGTGCCAGCAGTTTTTGGGACAGGGCCCCTGAGCAGTTCTTC
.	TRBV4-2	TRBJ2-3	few	CASSQETATSTDTQYF	TGTGCCAGCAGCCAAGAAACAGCGACTAGCACAGATACGCAGTATTTT